This entry lists 5 T cell receptor beta chains sequenced from one sample in a study of shared clonotypes between healthy human individuals. TCRdb keeps only in-frame clones here, not all; method: immunoSEQ multiplex PCR. The sample includes about 1.1 million clones, 70% to 85% of them seen just once. Sequencing used memory CD4+ T cells from PBMCs. Regarding subset: CD45RA-negative fraction. These receptors all stem from a man between 18 and 35 years old in good health. Some clones in this sample may be carry-over from other donors' samples.

The rearrangement links TRBV29-1 to TRBJ2-7; 9 bases fit TRBD1. The V segment lost 7 bases and the J segment 7 bases; nucleotides outside the gene matches: 11. This CDR3 has 13 amino acids. Germline CDR1 and CDR2: SQVTM and ANQGSEA. The CDR3: CSAPRDRVGEQYF. CDR3 bases: TGCAGCGCCCCCCGGGACAGGGTTGGGGAGCAGTACTTC.

V and J are TRBV27 and TRBJ2-2; a possible D gene is TRBD2 (7 bases). This CDR3 region has 16 residues. V lost 3 bases and J lost 4, with 15 bases in between. CDR1 is MNHEY, CDR2 SMNVEV, per germline (reference sequence). In DNA form, the CDR3 reads TGTGCCAGCAGTTTGTGGGGGGGCGAAGGCACCGGGGAGCTGTTTTTT. Protein: CASSLWGGEGTGELFF.

The CDR3 spells CASSWQGSENTEAFF. The CDR3, as DNA: TGTGCCAGCAGCTGGCAGGGGTCGGAGAACACTGAAGCTTTCTTT. The chain has TRBV7-6 and TRBJ1-1, with D tentatively TRBD1 (6 bases). Germline-derived CDR1 and CDR2 are SGHVS and FNYEAQ. The CDR3 totals 15 residues. Trimming removed 4 bases at V and 1 base at J, with 13 bases between.

The chain is built from TRBV19 and TRBJ1-2; no reliable D call. Per germline, CDR1 LNHDA and CDR2 SQIVND (reference sequence). The CDR3 length is 12 residues. CDR3 residues: CPQFVQNYGYTF. The CDR3, as DNA: TGTCCGCAATTCGTTCAGAACTATGGCTACACCTTC.

This clone has only a few counts. This sequence joins TRBV19 and TRBJ1-1; no reliable D call. This CDR3 contains 12 residues. Looked up from germline, CDR1 is LNHDA and CDR2 is SQIVND (reference sequence). Trimming removed 6 bases from V and 8 bases from J, with 13 bases in between. CDR3 region: CASSPGRLEAFF. In nucleotides, the CDR3 is TGTGCCAGTAGCCCTGGACGGCTCGAAGCTTTCTTT.